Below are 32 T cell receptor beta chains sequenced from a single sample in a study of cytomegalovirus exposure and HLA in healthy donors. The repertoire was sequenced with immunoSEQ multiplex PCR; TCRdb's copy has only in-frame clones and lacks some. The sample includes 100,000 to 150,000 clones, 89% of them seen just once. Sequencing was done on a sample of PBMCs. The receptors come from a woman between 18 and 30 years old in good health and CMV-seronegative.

The CDR3 region is CASSIGQGGEAFF. The CDR3 coding sequence is TGTGCCAGCAGTATCGGACAGGGCGGGGAAGCTTTCTTT. The chain combines TRBV27 with TRBJ1-1; 8 bases map to TRBD1. Looked up from germline, CDR1 is MNHEY and CDR2 is SMNVEV (reference sequence). The CDR3 contains 13 residues. J gave up 8 bases and V 5 bases, and 7 bases lay outside the gene matches.

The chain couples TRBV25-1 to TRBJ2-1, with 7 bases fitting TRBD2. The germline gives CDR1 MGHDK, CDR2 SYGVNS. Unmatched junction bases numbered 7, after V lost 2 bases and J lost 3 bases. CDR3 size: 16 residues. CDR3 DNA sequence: TGTGCCAGCAGTGAAGAGCCTAGCGGTTACTACAATGAGCAGTTCTTC. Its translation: CASSEEPSGYYNEQFF.

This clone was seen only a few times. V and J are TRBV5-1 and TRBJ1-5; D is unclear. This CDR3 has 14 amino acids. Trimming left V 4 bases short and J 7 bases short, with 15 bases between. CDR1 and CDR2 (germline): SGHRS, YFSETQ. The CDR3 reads CASSPGGGNQPQHF. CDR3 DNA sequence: TGCGCCAGCAGCCCCGGTGGAGGGAACCAGCCCCAGCATTTT.

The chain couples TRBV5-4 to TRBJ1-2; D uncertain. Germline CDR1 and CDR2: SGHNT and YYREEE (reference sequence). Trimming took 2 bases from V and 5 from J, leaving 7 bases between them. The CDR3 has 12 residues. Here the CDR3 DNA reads TGTGCCAGCAGCTTAGAGGCTTATGGCTACACCTTC. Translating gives CASSLEAYGYTF.

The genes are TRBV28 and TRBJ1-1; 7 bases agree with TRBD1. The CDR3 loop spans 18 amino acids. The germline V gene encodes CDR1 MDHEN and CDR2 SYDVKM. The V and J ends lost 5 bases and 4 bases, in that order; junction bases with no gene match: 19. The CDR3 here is CASSPLLTRGPLFTEAFF. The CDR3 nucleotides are TGTGCCAGCAGTCCGCTCCTAACAAGGGGGCCGTTGTTCACTGAAGCTTTCTTT.

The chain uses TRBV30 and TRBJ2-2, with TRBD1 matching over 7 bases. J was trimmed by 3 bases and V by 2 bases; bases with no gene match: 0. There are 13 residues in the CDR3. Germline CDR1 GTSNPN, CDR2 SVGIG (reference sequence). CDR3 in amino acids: CAWSTGDTGELFF. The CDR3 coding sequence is TGTGCCTGGAGTACAGGGGACACCGGGGAGCTGTTTTTT.

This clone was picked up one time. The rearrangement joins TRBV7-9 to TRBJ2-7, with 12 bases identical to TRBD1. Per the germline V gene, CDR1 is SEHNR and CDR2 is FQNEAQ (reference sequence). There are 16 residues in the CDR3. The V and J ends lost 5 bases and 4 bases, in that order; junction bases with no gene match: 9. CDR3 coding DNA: TGTGCCAGCAGCCCCCCATCGGGACAGGGGGCTTACGAGCAGTACTTC. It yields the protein CASSPPSGQGAYEQYF.

This chain's CDR3 is CASSIRFGAFF. The CDR3 DNA reads as TGTGCCAGTAGTATCCGGTTCGGAGCTTTCTTT. J is TRBJ1-1 and V is TRBV19; unclear D gene. Germline V gives CDR1 LNHDA, CDR2 SQIVND (reference sequence). Trimming shortened V by 3 bases and J by 10 bases, and 9 bases separated the two germline ends. This CDR3 region has 11 residues.

The CDR3 sequence is CASSQGPGNTIYF. The CDR3, as DNA: TGTGCCAGCAGTCAGGGTCCTGGAAACACCATATATTTT. The chain links TRBV2 to TRBJ1-3; tentatively, D is TRBD1 (5 bases). Trimming took off 5 bases at V and 2 bases at J, with 7 bases between the two ends. This CDR3 is 13 amino acids long. Germline V lookup: CDR1 SNHLY, CDR2 FYNNEI.

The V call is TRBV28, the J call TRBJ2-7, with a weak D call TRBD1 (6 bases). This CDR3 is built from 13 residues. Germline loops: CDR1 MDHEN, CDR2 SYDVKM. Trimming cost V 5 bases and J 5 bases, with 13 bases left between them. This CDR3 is CASSDPGANEQYF. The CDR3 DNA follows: TGTGCCAGCAGTGATCCAGGGGCCAACGAGCAGTACTTC.

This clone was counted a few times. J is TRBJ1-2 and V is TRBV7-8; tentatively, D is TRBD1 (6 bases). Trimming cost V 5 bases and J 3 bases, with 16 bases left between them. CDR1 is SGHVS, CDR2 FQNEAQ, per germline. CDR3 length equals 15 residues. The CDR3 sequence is CASSPRGGADYGYTF. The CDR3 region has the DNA TGTGCCAGCAGCCCAAGGGGGGGGGCAGACTATGGCTACACCTTC.

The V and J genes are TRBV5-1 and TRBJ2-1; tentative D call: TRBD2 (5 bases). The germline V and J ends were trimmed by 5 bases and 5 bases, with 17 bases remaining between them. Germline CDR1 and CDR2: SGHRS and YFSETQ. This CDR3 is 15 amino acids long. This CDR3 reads CASRTNLAGNNEQFF. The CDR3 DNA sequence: TGCGCCAGCAGGACCAATCTGGCGGGCAACAATGAGCAGTTCTTC.

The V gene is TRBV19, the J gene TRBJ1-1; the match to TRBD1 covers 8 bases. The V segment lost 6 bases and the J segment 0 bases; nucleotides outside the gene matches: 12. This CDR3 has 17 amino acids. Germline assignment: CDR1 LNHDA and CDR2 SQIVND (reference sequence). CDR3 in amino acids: CASRFSTGAVVNTEAFF. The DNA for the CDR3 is TGTGCCAGTAGATTCTCGACAGGGGCGGTCGTGAACACTGAAGCTTTCTTT.

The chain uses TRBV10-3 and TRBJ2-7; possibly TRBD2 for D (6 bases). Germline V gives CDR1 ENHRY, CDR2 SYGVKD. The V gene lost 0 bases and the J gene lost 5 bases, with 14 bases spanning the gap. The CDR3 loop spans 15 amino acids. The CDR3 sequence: CAISESGREAHEQYV. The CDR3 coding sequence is TGTGCCATCAGTGAGTCGGGCAGGGAGGCCCACGAGCAGTACGTC.

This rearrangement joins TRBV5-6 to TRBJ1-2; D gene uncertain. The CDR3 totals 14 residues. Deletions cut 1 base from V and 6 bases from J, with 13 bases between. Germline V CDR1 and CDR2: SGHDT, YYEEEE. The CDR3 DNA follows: TGTGCCAGCAGCTTGAATCGGGGTATGGATGGCTACACCTTC. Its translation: CASSLNRGMDGYTF.

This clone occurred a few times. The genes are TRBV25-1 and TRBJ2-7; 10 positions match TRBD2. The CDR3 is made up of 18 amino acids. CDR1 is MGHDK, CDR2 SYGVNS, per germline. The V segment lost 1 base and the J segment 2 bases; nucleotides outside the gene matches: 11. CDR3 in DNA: TGTGCCAGCAGTGAATCGGGACTAGCGTATACGAAACCCTACGAGCAGTACTTC. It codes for CASSESGLAYTKPYEQYF.

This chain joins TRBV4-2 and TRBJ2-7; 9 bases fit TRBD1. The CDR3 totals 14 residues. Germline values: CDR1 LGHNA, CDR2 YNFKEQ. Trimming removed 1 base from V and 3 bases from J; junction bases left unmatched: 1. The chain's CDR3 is CASSQGDRDYEQYF. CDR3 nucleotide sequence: TGTGCCAGCAGCCAAGGGGACAGGGACTACGAGCAGTACTTC.

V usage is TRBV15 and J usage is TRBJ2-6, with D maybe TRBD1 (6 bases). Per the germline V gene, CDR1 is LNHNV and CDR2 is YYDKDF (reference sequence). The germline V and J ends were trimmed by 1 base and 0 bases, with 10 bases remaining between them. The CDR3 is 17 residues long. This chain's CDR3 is CATSRVGQSSGANVLTF. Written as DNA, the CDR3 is TGTGCCACCAGCAGAGTTGGACAGTCCTCTGGGGCCAACGTCCTGACTTTC.

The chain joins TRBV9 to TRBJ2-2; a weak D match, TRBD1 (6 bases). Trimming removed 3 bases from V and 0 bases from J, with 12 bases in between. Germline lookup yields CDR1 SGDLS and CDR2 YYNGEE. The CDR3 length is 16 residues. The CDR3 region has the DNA TGTGCCAGCAGCGCGACAGGACTCGCGAACACCGGGGAGCTGTTTTTT. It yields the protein CASSATGLANTGELFF.

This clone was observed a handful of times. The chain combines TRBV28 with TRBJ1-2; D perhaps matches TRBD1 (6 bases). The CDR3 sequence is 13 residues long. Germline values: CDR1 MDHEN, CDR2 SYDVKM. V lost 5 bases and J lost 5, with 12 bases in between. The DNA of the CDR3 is TGTGCCAGCAGTCTACAGGGTCGGTATGGCTACACCTTC. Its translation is CASSLQGRYGYTF.

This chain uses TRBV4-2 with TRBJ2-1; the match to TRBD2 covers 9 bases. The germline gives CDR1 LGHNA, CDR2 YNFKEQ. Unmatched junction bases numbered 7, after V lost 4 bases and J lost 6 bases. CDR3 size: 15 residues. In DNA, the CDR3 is TGTGCCAGCAGCCCAGATAGCGGGGGCGGCAATGAGCAGTTCTTC. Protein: CASSPDSGGGNEQFF.

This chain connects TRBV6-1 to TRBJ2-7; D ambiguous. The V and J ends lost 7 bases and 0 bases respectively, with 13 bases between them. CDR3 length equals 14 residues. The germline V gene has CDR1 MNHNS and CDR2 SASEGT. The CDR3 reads CASTSRPNSYEQYV. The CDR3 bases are TGTGCCAGCACTAGTAGACCGAACTCCTACGAGCAGTACGTC.

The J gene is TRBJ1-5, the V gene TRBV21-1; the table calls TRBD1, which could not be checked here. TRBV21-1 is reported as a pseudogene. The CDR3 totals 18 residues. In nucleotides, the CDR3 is TGTGCCAGCAGAGGAAACTTGAACAGGTCGATTGTTCGTCAGCCCCAGCATTTT. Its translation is CASRGNLNRSIVRQPQHF.

The CDR3 bases are TGTGCCTGGGGGACATACTCTGGAAACACCATATATTTT. It encodes CAWGTYSGNTIYF. The rearrangement uses TRBV30 and TRBJ1-3; possible D gene TRBD1, 6 bases. Trimming left V 5 bases short and J 0 bases short, with 8 bases between. CDR3 size: 13 residues. Germline V gives CDR1 GTSNPN, CDR2 SVGIG (reference sequence).

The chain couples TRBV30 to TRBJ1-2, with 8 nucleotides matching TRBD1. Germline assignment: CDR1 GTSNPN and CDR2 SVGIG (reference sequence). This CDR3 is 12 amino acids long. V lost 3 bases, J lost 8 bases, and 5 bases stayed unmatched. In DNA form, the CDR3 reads TGTGCCTGGAGGAGGGACAGGCTCGGCTACACCTTC. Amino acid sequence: CAWRRDRLGYTF.

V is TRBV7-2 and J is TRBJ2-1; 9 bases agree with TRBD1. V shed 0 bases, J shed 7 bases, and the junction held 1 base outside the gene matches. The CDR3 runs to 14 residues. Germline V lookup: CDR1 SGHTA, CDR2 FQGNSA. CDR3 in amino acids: CASSLAGQGNEQFF. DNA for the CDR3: TGTGCCAGCAGCTTAGCGGGACAGGGAAATGAGCAGTTCTTC. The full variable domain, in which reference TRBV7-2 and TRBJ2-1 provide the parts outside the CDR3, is GAGVSQSPSNKVTEKGKDVELRCDPISGHTALYWYRQSLGQGLEFLIYFQGNSAPDKSGLPSDRFSAERTGGSVSTLTIQRTQQEDSAVYLCASSLAGQGNEQFFGPGTRLTVL.

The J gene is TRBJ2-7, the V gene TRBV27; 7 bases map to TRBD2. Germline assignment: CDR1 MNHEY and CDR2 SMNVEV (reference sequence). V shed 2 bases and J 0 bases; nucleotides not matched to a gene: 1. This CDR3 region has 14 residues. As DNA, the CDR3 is TGTGCCAGCAGTTTAACTAGCGCCTCCTACGAGCAGTACTTC. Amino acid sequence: CASSLTSASYEQYF.

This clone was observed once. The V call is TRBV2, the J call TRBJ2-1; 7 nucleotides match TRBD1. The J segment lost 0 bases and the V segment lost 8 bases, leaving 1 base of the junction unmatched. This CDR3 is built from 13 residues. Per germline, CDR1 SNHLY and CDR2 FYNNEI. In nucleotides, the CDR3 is TGTGCCAGCCGACAGGGCTCCTACAATGAGCAGTTCTTC. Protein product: CASRQGSYNEQFF.

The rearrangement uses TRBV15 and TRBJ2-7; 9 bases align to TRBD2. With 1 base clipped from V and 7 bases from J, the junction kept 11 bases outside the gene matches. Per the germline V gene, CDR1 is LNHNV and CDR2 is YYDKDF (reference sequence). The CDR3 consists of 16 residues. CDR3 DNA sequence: TGTGCCACCAGCAGAGGCGTTATAGCGGGAGAGGGGGAGCAGTACTTC. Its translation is CATSRGVIAGEGEQYF.

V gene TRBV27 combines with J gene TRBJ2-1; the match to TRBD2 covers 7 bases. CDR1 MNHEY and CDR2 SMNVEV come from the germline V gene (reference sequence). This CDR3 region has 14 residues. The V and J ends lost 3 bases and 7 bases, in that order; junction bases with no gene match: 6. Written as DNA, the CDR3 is TGTGCCAGCAGTTTGGGGGGGTTCGGGAATGAGCAGTTCTTC. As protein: CASSLGGFGNEQFF.

CDR3 DNA sequence: TGTGCCAGCAGCCACTCCTGGACTAGCGGGGCCAATGAGCAGTTCTTC. This translates into CASSHSWTSGANEQFF. This chain joins TRBV7-6 and TRBJ2-1; 12 bases align to TRBD2. This CDR3 has 16 amino acids. Trimming cost V 5 bases and J 6 bases; bases outside gene matches: 8. From germline, CDR1 is SGHVS and CDR2 FNYEAQ.

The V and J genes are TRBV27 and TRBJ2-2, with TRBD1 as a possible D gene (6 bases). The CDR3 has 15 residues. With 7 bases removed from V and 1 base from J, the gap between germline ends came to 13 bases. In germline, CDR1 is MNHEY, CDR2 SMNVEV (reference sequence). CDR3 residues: CASNRKTGNTGELFF. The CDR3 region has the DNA TGTGCCAGCAACCGAAAGACAGGGAACACCGGGGAGCTGTTTTTT.